This T cell receptor beta chain was identified in a study of OX40 agonist ivuxolimab in advanced cancers. Study overall: Clinicians treated patients with ivuxolimab, an agonistic anti-OX40 (CD134) antibody. Checkpoint inhibitors had been given previously to approximately 40% of patients.

Method: immunoSEQ multiplex PCR; TCRdb's copy keeps in-frame clones and lacks some. Of about 120,000 clones listed, approximately 90% were seen once; the top ten hold more than 0.45%. Findings of the study overall: No determination was made of the antigen specificity of the expanded peripheral T cells.

This clone was detected only a few times. The antigen is undetermined. V shed 5 bases and J 8 bases; nucleotides not matched to a gene: 3. There are 14 residues in the CDR3. Per the germline V gene, CDR1 is MDHEN and CDR2 is SYDVKM. The specimen comprised CD4+ or CD8+ T cells sorted from blood, sampled in a trial of the OX40 agonist ivuxolimab. V and J are TRBV28 and TRBJ1-6; 10 positions agree with TRBD1. This clonotype was sampled from an adult with an advanced solid tumor such as melanoma, head and neck, liver or kidney cancer. CDR3 region: CASSPGTGDSPLHF. The CDR3, as DNA: TGTGCCAGCAGTCCCGGGACAGGGGATTCACCCCTCCACTTT.